This T cell receptor beta chain emerged from a study of cytomegalovirus exposure and HLA in healthy donors. Study results and caveats: The only immune exposure information that was available was CMV serostatus. Some TCR beta chains (roughly 160 of them) were listed as cytomegalovirus-associated. Data from an earlier analysis indicated that most TCR beta V segments were productive either about 87% or about 30% of the time.

Use of 60 Vbeta and 13 Jbeta primers characterized the PCR. The method was immunoSEQ multiplex PCR; TCRdb's version includes in-frame clones alone and lacks a portion of them. The sample totals 20,000 to 25,000 clones. With regard to this clone: Its matching antigen is unknown.

Donors in the study were healthy people who gave bone marrow. J was trimmed by 3 bases and V by 1 base; bases with no gene match: 3. Germline V gene lookup returns CDR1 KGHSH and CDR2 LQKENI. The CDR3 covers 15 residues. This chain links TRBV18 with TRBJ1-5, with 7 bases identical to TRBD1. What was sequenced was PBMCs. The TCR sequence derives from a male donor in good health and CMV-seropositive. Written as DNA, the CDR3 is TGTGCCAGCTCACCACAGGGGGCAAACAATCAGCCCCAGCATTTT. Protein sequence: CASSPQGANNQPQHF.